Included here is one T cell receptor (beta chain) sequence, with context. There is no known antigen for this receptor. There are no base qualities to consult, and no much larger clone falls within one base. These data are taken from a study of CD8+ T cells in alopecia areata (dated by TCRdb to 2016 to 2019). For the study in its entirety: The study used high-throughput TCRbeta sequencing to examine T cell clonal expansion in alopecia areata, in both the C3H/HeJ mouse model and human patients. Scalp tissue and sorted CD4+ and CD8+ peripheral blood T cells from patchy and totalis/universalis alopecia areata patients and from healthy controls were covered by human TCRbeta sequencing. Scalp clonality was compared across normal scalp (n=4), patchy alopecia areata scalp (n=8), and alopecia totalis/universalis scalp (n=8). The RNA source kit depended on sample type: the PAXgene miRNA kit for fixed scalp, the miRNeasy kit for PBMCs, and the RNeasy kit for mouse skin. TCRbeta CDR3 regions were amplified by immunoSEQ multiplex PCR with 35 Vbeta forward and 13 Jbeta reverse primers. The paper's findings and limits, for the study overall: Compared with normal scalp, lesional scalp, particularly in alopecia totalis/universalis, had higher clonality and more expanded CD8+ clones, which suggests antigenic drive. Scalp TCR repertoire analysis is complicated because resident alphabeta T cells in normal human skin are also sequenced, whereas mouse skin is dominated by gammadelta T cells. Shared TCR sequences between patients were less evident than in mice, which may be partly attributable to HLA diversity in the patient population.

After PBMCs were isolated by density centrifugation and stained for CD3, CD4 and CD8, a FACSAria was used to sort CD4+ and CD8+ T cells. Scalp biopsies and blood samples were obtained from unaffected controls. Taken from the germline V gene, the CDR1 and CDR2 loops are SQVTM and ANQGSEA. V is pruned by 6 bases and J by 6 bases, leaving 17 bases of the junction without a gene match. Including the terminal cysteine and phenylalanine, the CDR3 comprises 17 residues. CDR3 DNA only is kept here, 51 bases in frame from base 1. The library was prepared using the immunoSEQ multiplex PCR assay. RNA was extracted from all samples and reverse transcribed into cDNA as template for TCR sequencing. SuperScript III was used to make first-strand cDNA, primed with a 2:1 mix of oligo-dT and random hexamers. A synthetic immune receptor repertoire was used to measure amplification bias, and any remaining bias was corrected computationally. Per the original workflow: Raw reads were preprocessed to remove errors, and CDR3 was defined by IMGT conventions from the conserved cysteine to phenylalanine. Clonality was computed by normalizing Shannon entropy by log2 of the number of productive unique TCRs and subtracting the result from 1. Whether scalp clones were CD4 or CD8 was inferred by matching scalp TCRbeta sequences against CD4 and CD8 repertoires sorted from blood. Entries here come from immuneACCESS through TCRdb and include only in-frame sequences with V and J called. Some clones fail to appear in such tables; in the studies checked, an unresolved V gene covers under half of the shortfall, and the cause of the remainder is unknown. V and J calls and clone size are those listed in that table; D and trimming were worked out from the DNA. This sample is represented by around 190,000 clones; roughly three fifths of them were singletons. The ten biggest clones cover around 5.1% of the sample.

The sample was CD8+ T cells sorted from blood. This TCR came from a human donor in good health. This sequence uses TRBV29-1 and TRBJ2-2; 9 bases in between match TRBD1. The CDR3 protein is CSVDAGTGSTRAGELFF. The DNA sequence follows: TGCAGCGTCGATGCCGGGACAGGGTCCACACGGGCCGGGGAGCTGTTTTTT.